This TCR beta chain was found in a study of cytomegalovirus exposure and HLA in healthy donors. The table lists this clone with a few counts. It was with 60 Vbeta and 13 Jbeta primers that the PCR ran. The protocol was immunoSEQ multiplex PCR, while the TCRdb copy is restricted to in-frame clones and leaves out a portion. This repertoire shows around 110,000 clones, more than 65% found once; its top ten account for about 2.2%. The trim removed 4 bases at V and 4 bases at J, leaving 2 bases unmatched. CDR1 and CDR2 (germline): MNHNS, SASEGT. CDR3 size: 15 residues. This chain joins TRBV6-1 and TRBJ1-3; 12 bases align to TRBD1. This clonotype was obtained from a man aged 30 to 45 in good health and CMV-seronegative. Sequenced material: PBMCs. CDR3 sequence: CASSGGTGGGNTIYF. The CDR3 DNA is TGTGCCAGCAGTGGGGGGACAGGGGGCGGAAACACCATATATTTT.